These 15 T cell receptor beta chains came from one sample sequenced in a study of T cell changes during pregnancy in multiple sclerosis. Clones were sequenced by immunoSEQ multiplex PCR, and TCRdb holds only the in-frame ones, with some missing. The sample holds about 69,000 clones; about 92% are singletons and the top ten take 2%. The input for sequencing was peripheral blood, taken in the third trimester of pregnancy. The source of these receptors is a female donor in good health, enrolled as a control in a pregnancy study.

On this clone itself: Other DNA sequences in the same sample also yield this CDR3. V and J are TRBV27 and TRBJ1-3; D is ambiguous. Looked up from germline, CDR1 is MNHEY and CDR2 is SMNVEV (reference sequence). The CDR3 length is 12 residues. With 4 bases removed from V and 4 bases from J, the gap between germline ends came to 5 bases. The CDR3 nucleotides are TGTGCCAGCAGTTCGCAGGGAAACACCATATATTTT. Its protein product is CASSSQGNTIYF.

This clone was seen only once. The CDR3 sequence is CASSTDRETYEQYF. Written as DNA, the CDR3 is TGTGCCAGCAGTACGGACAGGGAAACTTACGAGCAGTACTTC. J is TRBJ2-7 and V is TRBV6-5; the match to TRBD1 covers 8 bases. Germline lookup yields CDR1 MNHEY and CDR2 SVGAGI. The CDR3 is made up of 14 amino acids. Trimming cost V 5 bases and J 4 bases; bases outside gene matches: 7.

The chain uses TRBV2 and TRBJ2-4, with D maybe TRBD2 (6 bases). This CDR3 is 13 amino acids long. Germline V gene data show CDR1 as SNHLY and CDR2 as FYNNEI. Deletions cut 4 bases from V and 8 bases from J, with 12 bases between. CDR3 loop: CASSAVGEDIQYF. The CDR3 nucleotides are TGTGCCAGCAGTGCTGTAGGGGAGGACATTCAGTACTTC.

CDR3 coding DNA: TGTGCCAGCAGCTTAGCTCACCAGGGAAGACGGCACACTGAAGCTTTCTTT. It codes for CASSLAHQGRRHTEAFF. The V gene is TRBV7-2, the J gene TRBJ1-1, with D maybe TRBD1 (5 bases). The CDR3 has 17 amino acids. Trimming took off 0 bases at V and 3 bases at J, with 17 bases between the two ends. The germline V gene encodes CDR1 SGHTA and CDR2 FQGNSA.

The chain links TRBV7-8 to TRBJ1-1, with 8 nucleotides matching TRBD1. Trimming at V came to 5 bases and at J to 1 base, leaving 12 bases not matched to a gene. Germline-derived CDR1 and CDR2 are SGHVS and FQNEAQ. The CDR3 runs to 17 residues. The CDR3 spells CASSAPIRQGPNTEAFF. The CDR3 DNA sequence: TGTGCCAGCAGCGCACCGATCAGACAGGGGCCGAACACTGAAGCTTTCTTT.

The rearrangement uses TRBV15 and TRBJ2-2, with TRBD1 matching over 7 bases. This CDR3 is built from 15 residues. Germline loops: CDR1 LNHNV, CDR2 YYDKDF (reference sequence). With V trimmed by 9 bases and J by 7 bases, 14 bases remained unmatched. In DNA, the CDR3 is TGTGCCACTACGGGGAAAGGGGGCCTCGACGGGGAGCTGTTTTTT. This gives the protein CATTGKGGLDGELFF.

The chain combines TRBV7-9 with TRBJ1-3; perhaps TRBD1 as D (5 bases). The V gene lost 5 bases and the J gene lost 3 bases, with 11 bases spanning the gap. In germline, CDR1 is SEHNR, CDR2 FQNEAQ (reference sequence). The CDR3 extends over 14 amino acids. CDR3 in amino acids: CASSPGQVGNTIYF. The CDR3 DNA reads as TGTGCCAGCAGCCCAGGACAAGTTGGAAACACCATATATTTT.

The V call is TRBV7-9, the J call TRBJ2-7, with D unresolved. Germline V gene sequence: CDR1 SEHNR, CDR2 FQNEAQ (reference sequence). V lost 5 bases and J 0 bases, leaving 2 bases between the germline ends. This CDR3 is 11 amino acids long. CDR3 residues: CASSHSYEQYF. The CDR3 DNA reads as TGTGCCAGCAGCCACTCCTACGAGCAGTACTTC.

The V call is TRBV7-8, the J call TRBJ1-3, with a possible D match to TRBD1 (5 bases). The germline CDR1 and CDR2 sequences are SGHVS and FQNEAQ. This CDR3 is 14 amino acids long. The V end was cut by 3 bases, the J end by 1 base, with 7 bases between. The chain's CDR3 is CASSFDSSGNTIYF. The CDR3 coding sequence is TGTGCCAGCAGCTTCGACAGTTCTGGAAACACCATATATTTT.

V gene TRBV10-3 combines with J gene TRBJ1-3; D unresolved. V gave up 2 bases and J gave up 0 bases, with 5 bases separating them. The germline V gene encodes CDR1 ENHRY and CDR2 SYGVKD. The CDR3 has 14 amino acids. The CDR3 nucleotides read TGTGCCATCAGTGAGCCCCTCTCTGGAAACACCATATATTTT. Translating it yields CAISEPLSGNTIYF.

This clone appeared once. V is TRBV28 and J is TRBJ2-7; D is perhaps TRBD2 (5 bases). V dropped 7 bases and J dropped 7 bases, with 17 bases sitting between them. This CDR3 has 13 residues. The germline V gene has CDR1 MDHEN and CDR2 SYDVKM. The CDR3 nucleotides are TGTGCCAGCACGGCCCCAGCGGATAGGGAGCAGTACTTC. Protein: CASTAPADREQYF.

This clone was observed once. This chain uses TRBV13 with TRBJ2-1, with a possible D match to TRBD1 (6 bases). Trimming removed 1 base from V and 10 bases from J, with 11 bases in between. This CDR3 has 13 amino acids. CDR1 and CDR2 (germline): PRHDT, FYEKMQ (reference sequence). The CDR3 is CASSLAGQYEQFF. For the CDR3, the DNA is TGTGCCAGCAGCTTAGCGGGACAATACGAGCAGTTCTTC. The entire variable domain, with the rest obtained from reference TRBV13 and TRBJ2-1, is as follows: AAGVIQSPRHLIKEKRETATLKCYPIPRHDTVYWYQQGPGQDPQFLISFYEKMQSDKGSIPDRFSAQQFSDYHSELNMSSLELGDSALYFCASSLAGQYEQFFGPGTRLTVL.

The chain links TRBV30 to TRBJ1-4; possible D gene TRBD1, 5 bases. The CDR3 length is 12 residues. CDR1 and CDR2 (germline): GTSNPN, SVGIG (reference sequence). V shed 3 bases and J shed 6 bases, with 8 bases lying between them. The CDR3 protein is CAWRGRDEKLFF. The DNA of the CDR3 is TGTGCCTGGAGGGGGCGCGATGAAAAACTGTTTTTT.

A few counts support this clone. J is TRBJ1-1 and V is TRBV19; perhaps TRBD1 as D (6 bases). The CDR3 spans 13 residues. The V end lost 6 bases, the J end lost 3 bases, and 11 bases lay between the germline ends. Germline CDR1 is LNHDA and CDR2 is SQIVND (reference sequence). Written as DNA, the CDR3 is TGTGCCAGTAGCCCGGACAGATACACTGAAGCTTTCTTT. Its protein product is CASSPDRYTEAFF.

The chain is built from TRBV15 and TRBJ2-6; 8 bases line up with TRBD1. J gave up 0 bases and V 7 bases, and 8 bases lay outside the gene matches. This CDR3 comprises 17 residues. Germline-derived CDR1 and CDR2 are LNHNV and YYDKDF (reference sequence). The DNA for the CDR3 is TGTGCCACCACTACAGGGGGTGTGAGCTCTGGGGCCAACGTCCTGACTTTC. This gives the protein CATTTGGVSSGANVLTF.